This T cell receptor (beta chain) is drawn from a study of CD8+ T cells in alopecia areata. Study-level results: Compared with normal scalp, lesional scalp had higher clonality and more expanded CD8+ clones. Among the top 100, expanded CD8+ clones, as well as scalp clonality, were significantly decreased by tofacitinib.

The CDR3 contains 13 residues. CDR1 is MGHDK, CDR2 SYGVNS, per germline. The ends were cut back, 4 bases at V and 6 bases at J, with 12 bases in the middle. cDNA serving as the sequencing template came from extracted, reverse transcribed RNA. Using immunoSEQ multiplex PCR, the repertoire was profiled, and TCRdb retains in-frame clones only, with some absent. The table lists 80,000 to 100,000 clones, about 40% of them singletons. Treatment here: oral pan-JAK inhibitor, 5-10 mg twice daily. Remarks on this clone: Its antigen is currently unknown.

The sample here was CD8+ T cells sorted from blood, taken at week 24, from a patient treated with tofacitinib. The clonotype was recovered from a human donor with alopecia areata. This chain uses TRBV25-1 with TRBJ1-1; D not resolved. The CDR3: CASSGLWSAEAFF. The CDR3 DNA follows: TGTGCCAGCAGTGGCCTATGGTCGGCTGAAGCTTTCTTT.